Listed below are T cell receptor beta chains from one sample, sequenced in a study of blood T cell repertoires in COVID-19. Produced via immunoSEQ multiplex PCR; TCRdb's table is partial and in-frame only. The data show approximately 89,000 clones, around 85% seen once. Sequencing was performed on peripheral blood. Every receptor here comes from a woman in her 70s with acute or convalescent COVID-19. Each CDR3 is given with its conserved first and last residue. The order of the fields is V gene, J gene, clone size, CDR3 length, D gene, CDR3 DNA, CDR3 protein. A D gene is named only where the DNA matches it firmly. Expanded clones get a size class; other rows say once, few or many, or leave the size out.

>TRBV2|TRBJ2-2|.|15|TRBD2
TGTGCCGGATCCGGACTAGCGGGAGGGACCGGGGAGCTGTTTTTT
CAGSGLAGGTGELFF
>TRBV11-3|TRBJ1-4|.|15|TRBD1
TGTGCCAGCAGCCCCCGGGACAGGGGGAATGGTGAACTGTTTTTT
CASSPRDRGNGELFF
>TRBV5-6|TRBJ2-5|.|14|.
TGTGCCAGCAGCTTCTATGGGCCCCAAGAGACCCAGTACTTC
CASSFYGPQETQYF
>TRBV28|TRBJ1-1|.|15|.
TGTGCCAGCAGTAACGGGAGGCAGGTCTGGACTGAAGCTTTCTTT
CASSNGRQVWTEAFF
>TRBV19|TRBJ1-4|.|15|.
TGTGCCAGTAGTATAGGCCCGGGGAAGGTCGAAAAACTGTTTTTT
CASSIGPGKVEKLFF
>TRBV28|TRBJ2-3|.|16|TRBD2
TGTGCCAGCACCTCTTGGTCAGCGGGGTCCTTGGATACGCAGTATTTT
CASTSWSAGSLDTQYF
>TRBV5-6|TRBJ1-4|.|12|.
TGTGCCAGCAGTTATTCCACCGGGATTCTGTTTTTT
CASSYSTGILFF
>TRBV30|TRBJ1-6|few|13|.
TGTGCCTCGTCGACCCGAGGGTATTCACCCCTCCACTTT
CASSTRGYSPLHF
>TRBV5-4|TRBJ2-5|.|16|TRBD2
TGTGCCAGCAGCTTGGCCGGGACTAGCGTTCAGAAGACCCAGTACTTC
CASSLAGTSVQKTQYF
>TRBV29-1|TRBJ1-2|.|14|.
TGCAGCGTTGAAGGTTTGACAGAAGACTATGGCTACACCTTC
CSVEGLTEDYGYTF
>TRBV18|TRBJ1-6|.|15|.
TGTGCCAGCTCACCTCGGGCGCCCCAGGGGTCACCCCTCCACTTT
CASSPRAPQGSPLHF
>TRBV19|TRBJ2-2|few|16|TRBD1
TGTGCCAGTAGACTCAGACAGGGGGAGAACACCGGGGAGCTGTTTTTT
CASRLRQGENTGELFF
>TRBV5-4|TRBJ2-2|.|15|.
TGTGCCAGCAGCCGGGACACCTTGGGAACCGGGGAGCTGTTTTTT
CASSRDTLGTGELFF
>TRBV25-1|TRBJ1-4|.|16|.
TGTGCCAGCAGTGAATCGGGCGGGGGCTATAATGAAAAACTGTTTTTT
CASSESGGGYNEKLFF
>TRBV5-6|TRBJ2-3|.|17|TRBD2
TGTGCCAGCAGCTTACTAGCGGGGGGCCCTGCAACAGATACGCAGTATTTT
CASSLLAGGPATDTQYF
>TRBV3-1/TRBV3-2|TRBJ2-1|few|16|.
TGTGCCAGCAGCCAAGAAAGGGGACACCTAAGCAATGAGCAGTTCTTC
CASSQERGHLSNEQFF
>TRBV7-6|TRBJ2-5|.|13|TRBD2
TGTGCCAGCAGCTTAGCGGGAGGGGAGACCCAGTACTTC
CASSLAGGETQYF
>TRBV12-3/TRBV12-4|TRBJ1-2|.|12|.
TGTGCCAGCAGTTTTACTAGGAATGGCTACACCTTC
CASSFTRNGYTF
>TRBV3-1/TRBV3-2|TRBJ1-6|.|15|.
TGTGCCAGCAGCTACGGACTGACTAATAATTCACCCCTCCACTTT
CASSYGLTNNSPLHF
>TRBV16|TRBJ1-5|.|13|.
TGTGCCAGCAGCCAATCTCATTCCCAGCCCCAGCATTTT
CASSQSHSQPQHF
>TRBV3-1/TRBV3-2|TRBJ2-5|.|16|.
TGTGCCAGCAGCCAAGTGAGTAAGAACCTTCAAGAGACCCAGTACTTC
CASSQVSKNLQETQYF
>TRBV7-2|TRBJ2-2|few|14|TRBD1
TGTGCCAGCAGAGGGACAGCGTCGACCGGGGAGCTGTTTTTT
CASRGTASTGELFF
>TRBV5-6|TRBJ2-6|.|13|TRBD1
TGTGCCAGCTGGGACAGGGCTTGGAACGTCCTGACTTTC
CASWDRAWNVLTF
>TRBV19|TRBJ1-1|.|15|.
TGTGCCAGTAGTATAGGGGGGGGAGTCGGCACTGAAGCTTTCTTT
CASSIGGGVGTEAFF
>TRBV13|TRBJ2-5|.|15|.
TGTGCCAGCAGCCCCGGAACCTCTATGGCAGGAACCCAGTACTTC
CASSPGTSMAGTQYF
>TRBV18|TRBJ1-3|.|15|.
TGTGCCAGCTCACCCGCGGGGAGCTCTGGAAACACCATATATTTT
CASSPAGSSGNTIYF
>TRBV4-1|TRBJ1-3|.|15|TRBD1
TGCGCCAGCAGTCAACAGGGGGCCTCTGGAAACACCATATATTTT
CASSQQGASGNTIYF
>TRBV2|TRBJ2-1|.|13|TRBD1
TGTGCCAGCAGTGAACCTTTACAGGGGGTGAGGTTCTTC
CASSEPLQGVRFF
>TRBV2|TRBJ2-3|.|14|TRBD2
TGTGCCAGCAGTGTAGCGGGGCGCACAGATACGCAGTATTTT
CASSVAGRTDTQYF
>TRBV30|TRBJ1-1|.|14|.
TGTGCCTGGAGTTCAGGTGACAGGTACACTGAAGCTTTCTTT
CAWSSGDRYTEAFF
>TRBV2|TRBJ2-3|.|14|.
TGTGCCAGCAGTGATCTATCCATCACAGATACGCAGTATTTT
CASSDLSITDTQYF
>TRBV7-8|TRBJ1-2|.|15|TRBD1
TGTGCCAGCAGCCCGCCGGGACAGGGTGTCTATGGCTACACCTTC
CASSPPGQGVYGYTF
>TRBV3-1/TRBV3-2|TRBJ1-2|.|15|TRBD1
TGTGCCAGCAGCCAACGGACAGGGGGAAACTATGGCTACACCTTC
CASSQRTGGNYGYTF
>TRBV20-1|TRBJ2-1|.|14|TRBD2
TGCAGTGCTAGTTTGGAGCGGGAGGGCCTTGAGCAGTTCTTC
CSASLEREGLEQFF
>TRBV5-1|TRBJ1-4|.|17|TRBD1
TGCGCCAGCAGATTGGCATGGACAGGGACAACTAATGAAAAACTGTTTTTT
CASRLAWTGTTNEKLFF
>TRBV11-3|TRBJ1-1|.|11|.
TGTGCCAGCAGCGAGGCGTCTGAAGCTTTCTTT
CASSEASEAFF
>TRBV6-5|TRBJ1-2|.|14|TRBD1
TGTGCCAGCAAGGGACAGGAAGCTAACTATGGCTACACCTTC
CASKGQEANYGYTF
>TRBV29-1|TRBJ2-3|.|11|.
TGCAGCGTTGCGGAGGCAGATACGCAGTATTTT
CSVAEADTQYF
>TRBV30|TRBJ2-1|.|14|TRBD2
TGTGCCTCTAATCTAGCGGGAGGGCGCAATGAGCAGTTCTTC
CASNLAGGRNEQFF
>TRBV4-1|TRBJ1-2|.|14|TRBD1
TGCGCCAGCAGCAAAGGGGACAGAAACTATGGCTACACCTTC
CASSKGDRNYGYTF
>TRBV2|TRBJ2-1|.|13|.
TGTGCCAGCAGTGAAACCAGGGGCAATGAGCAGTTCTTC
CASSETRGNEQFF
>TRBV18|TRBJ1-3|.|15|.
TGTGCCAGCTCACCACCCCTCGGCTCTGGAAACACCATATATTTT
CASSPPLGSGNTIYF
>TRBV5-4|TRBJ2-5|.|15|TRBD1
TGTGCCAGCAGCTCGGGACAGGGGGCCGTCGAGACCCAGTACTTC
CASSSGQGAVETQYF
>TRBV7-9|TRBJ2-2|.|16|TRBD2
TGTGCCAGCTCAATAACTCGGGGGGCGAACACCGGGGAGCTGTTTTTT
CASSITRGANTGELFF
>TRBV2|TRBJ1-3|.|16|.
TGTGCCAGCACCCAGATGACAGGCCGCTCTGGAAACACCATATATTTT
CASTQMTGRSGNTIYF
>TRBV5-1|TRBJ2-3|.|17|TRBD1
TGCGCCAGCAGCTTGGCCGTTTGGACAGGAGGCACAGATACGCAGTATTTT
CASSLAVWTGGTDTQYF